Shown below are 10 T cell receptor beta chains from a single sample sequenced in a study of post-analysis software for immune sequencing data. Findings of the study overall: Controls showed lower frequencies than patients for five or six TRBV segments, and TRBV5-6, TRBV5-1 and TRBV20-1 were among these.

Sequencing libraries made from TCR beta cDNA carried unique molecular identifiers. Via MiXCR, TCRdb re-called the PCR reads, giving one row per CDR3 protein. The table shows 700,000 to 900,000 distinct CDR3 sequences, with about 45% occurring only once. For these TCRs, the target antigens are not known. Sequenced: blood. All receptors come from a girl between 5 and 17 years old with multiple sclerosis.

The chain uses TRBV12-3 or TRBV12-4 and TRBJ2-3, with TRBD1 as a possible D gene (5 bases). V lost 8 bases and J lost 1, with 13 bases in between. The CDR3 covers 14 residues. The CDR3: CASDSRSGTDTQYF. CDR3 nucleotide sequence: TGTGCCAGCGACAGTAGGTCGGGCACAGATACGCAGTATTTT.

The chain employs TRBV20-1 and TRBJ2-4; TRBD1 is a possible D gene (5 bases). Germline V gene sequence: CDR1 DFQATT, CDR2 SNEGSKA (reference sequence). This CDR3 has 16 amino acids. Trimming took off 3 bases at V and 2 bases at J, with 17 bases between the two ends. The CDR3 DNA follows: TGCAGTGCTAGGGGGCTGGGTGACGGGCCCAAAAACATTCAGTACTTC. It yields the protein CSARGLGDGPKNIQYF.

The chain links TRBV24-1 to TRBJ2-1, with 8 nucleotides matching TRBD2. V shed 4 bases, J shed 6 bases, and the junction held 4 bases outside the gene matches. Germline lookup yields CDR1 KGHDR and CDR2 SFDVKD. This CDR3 spans 14 amino acids. The CDR3 coding sequence is TGTGCCACCAGTGACCCCGGGACTAGCAATGAGCAGTTCTTC. It specifies CATSDPGTSNEQFF.

This clonotype showed up many times. V gene TRBV18 combines with J gene TRBJ2-7, with 9 positions matching TRBD1. V lost 3 bases, J lost 3 bases, and 15 bases stayed unmatched. Looked up from germline, CDR1 is KGHSH and CDR2 is LQKENI. This CDR3 comprises 18 residues. CDR3 in DNA: TGTGCCAGCTCACCTTCGGACAGGGGCCGAAGCATGGGCTACGAGCAGTACTTC. This codes for CASSPSDRGRSMGYEQYF.

The chain carries TRBV7-6 and TRBJ2-3; 9 positions match TRBD2. Germline assignment: CDR1 SGHVS and CDR2 FNYEAQ. Trimming removed 3 bases from V and 1 base from J; junction bases left unmatched: 8. The CDR3 loop spans 17 amino acids. CDR3 in amino acids: CASSFSAAGGGTDTQYF. The CDR3 DNA reads TGTGCCAGCAGCTTTAGTGCGGCGGGAGGGGGCACAGATACGCAGTATTTT.

The table lists this clonotype with a few counts. This sequence joins TRBV12-3 or TRBV12-4 and TRBJ2-5; no firm D call. V gave up 4 bases and J gave up 2 bases, with 8 bases separating them. This CDR3 region has 13 residues. The CDR3 sequence is CASSSVQQETQYF. As DNA, the CDR3 is TGTGCCAGCAGTTCGGTACAGCAAGAGACCCAGTACTTC.

The chain recombines TRBV7-2 with TRBJ1-1; no firm D call. In germline, CDR1 is SGHTA, CDR2 FQGNSA. Trimming cost V 7 bases and J 7 bases, with 19 bases left between them. The CDR3 spans 14 residues. The CDR3 sequence: CASTNPAGFSEAFF. As DNA, the CDR3 is TGTGCCAGCACAAACCCTGCGGGGTTCAGTGAAGCTTTCTTT.

The chain combines TRBV6-2 or TRBV6-3 with TRBJ2-1; TRBD2 agrees at 13 bases. The DNA end is a closer match to TRBJ2-7, so the J assignment may be wrong. Germline lookup yields CDR1 MNHEY and CDR2 SVGEGT. The CDR3 consists of 17 residues. For the CDR3, the DNA is TGTGCCAGCAGTGCCGATCCGGGACTAGCGGGGTACAATGAGCAGTACTTC. Encoded protein: CASSADPGLAGYNEQYF.

The chain links TRBV5-1 to TRBJ1-1, with D possibly matching TRBD1 (5 bases). Germline values: CDR1 SGHRS, CDR2 YFSETQ. V shed 2 bases and J shed 3 bases, with 11 bases lying between them. CDR3 length: 14 amino acids. The CDR3 nucleotides are TGCGCCAGCAGCTTCCGGGACGGCTACACTGAAGCTTTCTTT. Its translation: CASSFRDGYTEAFF.

The chain carries TRBV2 and TRBJ2-1, with 9 bases fitting TRBD2. The CDR3 runs to 17 residues. Trimming at V came to 4 bases and at J to 0 bases, leaving 7 bases not matched to a gene. Germline CDR1 reads SNHLY; CDR2 reads FYNNEI. This chain's CDR3 is CASSGRLAASSYNEQFF. Written as DNA, the CDR3 is TGTGCCAGCAGTGGTCGACTAGCGGCAAGCTCCTACAATGAGCAGTTCTTC.